The clone carrying this TCR beta chain was seen a few times. The entry originates in a study of blood T cell repertoires in COVID-19. In the study overall: PBMCs, B-cell-depleted T cells, or T cells were the source of the cDNA or gDNA that made up the material.

The authors' processing: By means of reference gene primer amplification, nucleated cell counts were estimated. Using immunoSEQ multiplex PCR, the repertoire was profiled, and TCRdb retains in-frame clones only, with some absent. V, J and clone size reflect that table, while D and trimming were determined from the DNA. The sample includes 430,000 or so clones, around nine tenths seen only once; the top ten take roughly 0.87%. Germline V gives CDR1 MNHEY, CDR2 SVGAGI. The ends were cut back, 6 bases at V and 7 bases at J, with 16 bases in the middle. This CDR3 region has 15 residues. This receptor was taken from a man between 18 and 29 years old with COVID-19, enrolled during active disease. The genes are TRBV6-5 and TRBJ1-6; D is uncertain. The sample consisted of peripheral blood. CDR3: CASRGGIAYNSPLHF. CDR3 DNA: TGTGCCAGCAGAGGAGGTATAGCGTACAATTCACCCCTCCACTTT.